Listed below are T cell receptor beta chains from one sample, sequenced in a study of blood T cell repertoires in COVID-19. Some clones are missing from TCRdb's copy, which holds only in-frame ones; the method was immunoSEQ multiplex PCR. The profile shows 150,000 to 200,000 clones, 70% to 90% of them singletons. The material sequenced was peripheral blood. The receptors derive from a man aged 35 to 55 with active or convalescent COVID-19. The CDR3 runs from the conserved cysteine through the conserved F or W. A D gene is named only where the DNA matches it firmly. Size values are once, few and many counts, or a class for expanded clones, and some rows have none.

V gene,clone size,D gene,J gene,CDR3 DNA,CDR3 protein
TRBV7-9,-,-,TRBJ1-6,TGTGCCAGCAGCTTAGAGAGTAATTCACCCCTCCACTTT,CASSLESNSPLHF
TRBV29-1,-,TRBD1,TRBJ1-1,TGCAGCGTTGATGTTAAGGGGGCAGGCACTGAAGCTTTCTTT,CSVDVKGAGTEAFF
TRBV7-9,few,TRBD1,TRBJ2-2,TGTGCCAGCAGCTTAGTAACAGGGGGCACCGGGGAGCTGTTTTTT,CASSLVTGGTGELFF
TRBV5-1,-,-,TRBJ1-3,TGCGCCAGCAGCTTGGACGGGAGGACTGGAAACACCATATATTTT,CASSLDGRTGNTIYF
TRBV28,-,TRBD1,TRBJ1-2,TGTGCCAGCAGCCCAGGACAGGGCATATATGGCTACACCTTC,CASSPGQGIYGYTF
TRBV9,-,TRBD1,TRBJ2-2,TGTGCCAGCAGCGTAAGTAAGGGGGCAGCGAACACCGGGGAGCTGTTTTTT,CASSVSKGAANTGELFF
TRBV5-4,-,-,TRBJ2-7,TGTGCCAGCAGCTTGGGGAGCAGACCCTACGAGCAGTACTTC,CASSLGSRPYEQYF
TRBV6-5,few,TRBD1,TRBJ1-5,TGTGCCAGCAGTCGGACAGGGGGCGATCAGCCCCAGCATTTT,CASSRTGGDQPQHF
TRBV30,-,-,TRBJ1-3,TGTGCCTGGAGTGTATCGGTTTTAAACACCATATATTTT,CAWSVSVLNTIYF
TRBV6-5,-,TRBD1,TRBJ2-7,TGTGCCAGCAGTTACACTCAAACAGGGGCGGTCTACGAGCAGTACTTC,CASSYTQTGAVYEQYF
TRBV18,-,-,TRBJ2-5,TGTGCCAGCTCACCAGGCAGTAACCAAGAGACCCAGTACTTC,CASSPGSNQETQYF
TRBV7-3,-,-,TRBJ2-1,TGTGCCAGCAGCTTAAAACAGGACGGTGAGCAGTTCTTC,CASSLKQDGEQFF
TRBV7-8,-,TRBD1,TRBJ2-1,TGTGCCAGCAGCTTAAATGGGAACAGGGGAGTAGGGGGGCAGTTCTTC,CASSLNGNRGVGGQFF
TRBV5-1,-,-,TRBJ2-5,TGCGCCAGCAGCTTTTTTGGGGAGCGGGAGACCCAGTACTTC,CASSFFGERETQYF
TRBV3-1/TRBV3-2,-,TRBD1,TRBJ1-1,TGTGCCAGCAGCCAGTGGGACAGGGAGAACACTGAAGCTTTCTTT,CASSQWDRENTEAFF
TRBV3-1/TRBV3-2,-,TRBD1,TRBJ1-1,TGTGCCAGCAGTCGAAGAGGGACAGGGAGGTCGGAAGCTTTCTTT,CASSRRGTGRSEAFF
TRBV6-5,-,TRBD1,TRBJ1-6,TGTGCCAGCAGAAAAATGGGACAGGCAAATTCACCCCTCCACTTT,CASRKMGQANSPLHF